The sequence of this TCR beta chain was determined in a study of blood T cell repertoires in COVID-19. Background on the study: Material from acute and convalescent COVID-19 was sourced from the United States, Italy and Spain.

Germline CDR1 SEHNR, CDR2 FQNEAQ (reference sequence). The CDR3 has 12 amino acids. Trimming removed 4 bases from V and 6 bases from J, with 7 bases in between. Per the authors' pipeline: How many nucleated cells were present was estimated from reference gene primer amplification. The method was immunoSEQ multiplex PCR; TCRdb's version includes in-frame clones alone and lacks a portion of them. V and J calls and clone size are as listed in that table; D and trimming were resolved from the DNA. The sample has roughly 53,000 clones; 80% to 85% are singletons. Sequencing input: peripheral blood. The gene calls are TRBV7-9 and TRBJ1-5; a weak D match, TRBD1 (5 bases). The receptor was isolated from a man between 50 and 59 years old with acute or convalescent COVID-19. The CDR3 protein is CASSWQGQPQHF. The DNA of the CDR3 is TGTGCCAGCAGCTGGCAGGGTCAGCCCCAGCATTTT.